Listed below are T cell receptor beta chains from one sample, sequenced in a study of tumor-infiltrating lymphocytes in primary liver carcinoma. TCRdb reprocessed the multiplex PCR reads via MiXCR and lists one record per CDR3 protein. The sample shows about 44,000 distinct CDR3 sequences, around 79% of them seen only once. The specimen sequenced was liver tumor tissue from sampling region 3. These receptors all stem from a man in his forties with primary liver carcinoma and hepatitis B virus infection. CDR3s include the opening cysteine and the closing phenylalanine or tryptophan. A D gene is named only where the DNA matches it firmly. Clone size is shown for a subset of rows, as once, few, many or a class of expanded clone.

D	V	size	J	DNA	CDR3
NA	TRBV11-2	NA	TRBJ1-4	TGTGCCAGCAGCTTAGAGGTTGAGGGCGAAAGACTGTTTTTT	CASSLEVEGERLFF
TRBD1	TRBV4-2	NA	TRBJ2-2	TGTGTCAGCAACCAACCAGGGACAGGGGGTTCGAACACCGGGGAGCTGTTTTTT	CVSNQPGTGGSNTGELFF
NA	TRBV10-2	once	TRBJ1-4	TGTGCCAGCGGTGAGACAGCAACTAATGAAAAACTGTTTTTT	CASGETATNEKLFF
NA	TRBV11-2	NA	TRBJ1-6	TGTGCCAGCAGCTTACTCGACAATAGCTATAATTCACCCCTCCACTTT	CASSLLDNSYNSPLHF
TRBD1	TRBV6-6	NA	TRBJ1-1	TGTGGCAGCAGCCCCGGCCGACAGGGAGCCGAAGCTTTCTTT	CGSSPGRQGAEAFF
NA	TRBV29-1	NA	TRBJ2-7	TGCAGCATTGGGGAGTACGAGCGGTACTTC	CSIGEYERYF
NA	TRBV6-5	once	TRBJ2-7	TGTGCCAGCAGCTACGACGGAGGGCTCGGTGAGCAGTACTTC	CASSYDGGLGEQYF
NA	TRBV5-5	NA	TRBJ2-7	TGTGCCAGCAGCTTCAGGAGTTCATACGAGCAGTACTTC	CASSFRSSYEQYF
TRBD1	TRBV2	NA	TRBJ2-3	TGTGCCAGCAGGAGGGACAGGGGGGCCAAGGATACGCAGTATTTT	CASRRDRGAKDTQYF
TRBD2	TRBV5-5	once	TRBJ2-3	TGTGTCAGCAGCTCGACTAGCGGCTATACAGATACGCAGTATTTT	CVSSSTSGYTDTQYF
NA	TRBV6-5	NA	TRBJ2-1	TGTGCCAGCAGCCCAACAGGGAACGATGAGCAGCTCTTC	CASSPTGNDEQLF
NA	TRBV12-3/TRBV12-4	once	TRBJ1-4	TGTGCCAGTAGTCAAACAGGGTGGGAAGAGAAACTGTTTTTT	CASSQTGWEEKLFF
NA	TRBV11-2	NA	TRBJ2-7	TGTGCCAGCAGCGCCGGGACGGGGGCCTACAAGCAGTACTTC	CASSAGTGAYKQYF
NA	TRBV10-3	NA	TRBJ2-7	TGTGCCATCAGTGACGGGAGCGGCACCCCCTACGAGCAGTACTTC	CAISDGSGTPYEQYF
NA	TRBV6-5	NA	TRBJ2-2	TGTGCTAGCAGTTTAACACCGAACACCGGGGAGCCGTTTTTT	CASSLTPNTGEPFF
NA	TRBV7-9	NA	TRBJ2-7	TGTGCCAACAGCTTAGCGGACCGAGAGGGCGAGCAGTACTTC	CANSLADREGEQYF
NA	TRBV10-3	NA	TRBJ1-5	TGTGTCATCAGTGAGTCGTCGAACAATCAGCCCCGGCATTTT	CVISESSNNQPRHF
TRBD1	TRBV11-2	large	TRBJ2-1	TGTGCCAGCAGCGTGACAGGGGTTTACAATGAGCAGTTCTTC	CASSVTGVYNEQFF
NA	TRBV29-1	many	TRBJ2-3	TGCAGCGTTGAAAGCAAGGATGGCACAGATACGCAGTATTTT	CSVESKDGTDTQYF
NA	TRBV2	many	TRBJ2-5	TGTGCCACATTGACAGAAGAGACCCAGTACTTC	CATLTEETQYF
NA	TRBV19	NA	TRBJ1-2	TGTGTCAGTAGTGACAGTGGCTATGGCTACACCTTC	CVSSDSGYGYTF
NA	TRBV20-1	NA	TRBJ2-1	TGCAGTGCTGTGGATGGGGCAGGGAGGAATAATGAGCAGTTCTTC	CSAVDGAGRNNEQFF
TRBD1	TRBV29-1	NA	TRBJ2-7	TGCAGCGTTCCCCGGGCAGGGGGTTACGATCAGTACTTC	CSVPRAGGYDQYF
TRBD2	TRBV11-2	NA	TRBJ2-7	TGTGCCAGAAGTAGGGAGGGCCTCTACGAGCAATACTTC	CARSREGLYEQYF
NA	TRBV6-2/TRBV6-3	NA	TRBJ2-5	TGCGTCAGCACCTCCGGAGAGACCCCGTACTTC	CVSTSGETPYF
NA	TRBV5-5	many	TRBJ2-1	TGTGCCAGCAGCGGAGAAGGCGGAAATGAGCAGTTCTTC	CASSGEGGNEQFF
TRBD1	TRBV10-3	medium-sized	TRBJ2-3	TGTGCCATCAGCTTGGGCAGGGGGCCAGATACGCAGTATTTT	CAISLGRGPDTQYF
NA	TRBV5-1	many	TRBJ2-3	TGCGCCAGCAGCTTGGGGATTACTGGAGATACGCAGTATTTT	CASSLGITGDTQYF
NA	TRBV6-1	once	TRBJ1-5	TGTGCCAGCAGTGGGTCGTGGACAATCGATCAGCCCCAGCATTTT	CASSGSWTIDQPQHF
NA	TRBV6-1	NA	TRBJ1-2	NA	CVSSVRPFGVANYGCTF